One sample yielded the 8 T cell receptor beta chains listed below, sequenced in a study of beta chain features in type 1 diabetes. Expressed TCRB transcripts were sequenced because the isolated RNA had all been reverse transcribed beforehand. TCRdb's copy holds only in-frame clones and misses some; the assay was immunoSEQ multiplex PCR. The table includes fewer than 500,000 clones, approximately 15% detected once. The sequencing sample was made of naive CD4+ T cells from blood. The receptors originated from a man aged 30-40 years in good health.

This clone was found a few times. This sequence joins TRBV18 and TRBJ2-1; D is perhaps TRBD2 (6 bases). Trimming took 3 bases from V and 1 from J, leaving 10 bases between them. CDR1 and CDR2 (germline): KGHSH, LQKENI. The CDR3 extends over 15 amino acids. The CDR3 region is CASSPILASYNEQFF. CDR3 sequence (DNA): TGTGCCAGCTCACCCATTCTAGCGTCCTACAATGAGCAGTTCTTC.

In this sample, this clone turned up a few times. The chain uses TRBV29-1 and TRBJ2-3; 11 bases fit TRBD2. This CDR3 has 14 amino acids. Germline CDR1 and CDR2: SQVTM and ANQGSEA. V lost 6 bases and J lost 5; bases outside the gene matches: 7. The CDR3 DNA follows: TGCAGCGTGGCCCCTGGACTAGCGGGAGATACGCAGTATTTT. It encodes CSVAPGLAGDTQYF.

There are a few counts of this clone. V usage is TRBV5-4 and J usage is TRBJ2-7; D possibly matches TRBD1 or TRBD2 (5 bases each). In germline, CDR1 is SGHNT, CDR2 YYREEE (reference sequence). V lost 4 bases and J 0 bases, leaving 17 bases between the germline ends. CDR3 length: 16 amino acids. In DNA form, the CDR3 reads TGTGCCAGCAGCGGGACGAGGGCAGACCCCTCCTACGAGCAGTACGTC. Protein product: CASSGTRADPSYEQYV.

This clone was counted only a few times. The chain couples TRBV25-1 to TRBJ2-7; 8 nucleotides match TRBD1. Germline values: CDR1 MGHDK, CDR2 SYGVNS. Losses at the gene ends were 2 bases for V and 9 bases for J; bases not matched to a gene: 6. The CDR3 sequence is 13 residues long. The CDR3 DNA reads TGTGCCAGCAGTGAAACAGGGGGTTTTGGGCAGTACGTC. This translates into CASSETGGFGQYV.

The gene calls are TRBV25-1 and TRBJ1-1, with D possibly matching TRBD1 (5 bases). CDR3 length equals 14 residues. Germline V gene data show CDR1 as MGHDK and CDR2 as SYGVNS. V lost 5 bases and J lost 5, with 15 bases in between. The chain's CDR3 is CASSIPGIGTEAFF. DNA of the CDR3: TGTGCCAGCAGTATCCCAGGGATAGGGACTGAAGCTTTCTTT.

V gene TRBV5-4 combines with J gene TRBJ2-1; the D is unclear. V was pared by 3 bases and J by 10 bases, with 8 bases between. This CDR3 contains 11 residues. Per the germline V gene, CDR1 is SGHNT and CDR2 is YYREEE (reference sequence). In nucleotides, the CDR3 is TGTGCCAGCAGCTCCCTCAGGGAGCAGTTCTTC. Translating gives CASSSLREQFF.

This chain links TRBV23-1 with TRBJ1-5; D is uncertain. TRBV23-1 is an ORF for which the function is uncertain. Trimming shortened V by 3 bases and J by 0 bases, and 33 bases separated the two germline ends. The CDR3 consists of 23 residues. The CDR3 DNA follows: TGCGCCAGCAGTCACCGAACCGAGTCGAGATTGCCTCCCCAGAAAAATAGCAATCAGCCCCAGCATTTT. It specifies CASSHRTESRLPPQKNSNQPQHF.

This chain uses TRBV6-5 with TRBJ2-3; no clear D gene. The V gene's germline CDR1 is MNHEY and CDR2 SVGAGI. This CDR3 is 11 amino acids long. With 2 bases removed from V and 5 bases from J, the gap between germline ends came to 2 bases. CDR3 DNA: TGTGCCAGCAGTTACGTAGATACGCAGTATTTT. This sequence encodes CASSYVDTQYF.